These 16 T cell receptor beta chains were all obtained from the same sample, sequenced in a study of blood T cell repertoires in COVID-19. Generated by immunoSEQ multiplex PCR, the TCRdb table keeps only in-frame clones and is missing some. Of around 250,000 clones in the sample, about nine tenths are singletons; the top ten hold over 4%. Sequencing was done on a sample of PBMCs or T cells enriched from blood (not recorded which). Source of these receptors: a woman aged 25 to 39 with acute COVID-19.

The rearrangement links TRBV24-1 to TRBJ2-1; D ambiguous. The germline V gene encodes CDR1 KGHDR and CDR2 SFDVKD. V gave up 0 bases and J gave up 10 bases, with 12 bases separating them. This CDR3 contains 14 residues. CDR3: CATSDLEADSEQFF. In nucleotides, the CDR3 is TGTGCCACCAGTGATTTGGAAGCTGACTCCGAGCAGTTCTTC.

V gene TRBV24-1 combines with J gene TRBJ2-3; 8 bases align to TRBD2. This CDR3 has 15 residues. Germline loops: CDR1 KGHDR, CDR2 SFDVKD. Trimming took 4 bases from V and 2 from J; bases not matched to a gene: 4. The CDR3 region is CATSEMGLDTDTQYF. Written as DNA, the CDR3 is TGTGCCACCAGTGAGATGGGACTAGACACAGATACGCAGTATTTT.

The CDR3 protein is CASSTSGRTGEQYF. As DNA, the CDR3 is TGTGCCAGCAGCACTAGCGGGAGGACGGGGGAGCAGTACTTC. This rearrangement joins TRBV7-2 to TRBJ2-7; 12 nucleotides align to TRBD2. This CDR3 spans 14 amino acids. Germline V lookup: CDR1 SGHTA, CDR2 FQGNSA. The J segment lost 7 bases and the V segment lost 5 bases, leaving 6 bases of the junction unmatched. The full variable domain, with the rest looked up from reference TRBV7-2 and TRBJ2-7, is GAGVSQSPSNKVTEKGKDVELRCDPISGHTALYWYRQSLGQGLEFLIYFQGNSAPDKSGLPSDRFSAERTGGSVSTLTIQRTQQEDSAVYLCASSTSGRTGEQYFGPGTRLTVT.

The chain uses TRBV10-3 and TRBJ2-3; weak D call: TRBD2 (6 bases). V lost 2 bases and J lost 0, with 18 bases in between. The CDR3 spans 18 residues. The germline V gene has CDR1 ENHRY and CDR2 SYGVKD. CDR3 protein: CAISEMREARSSTDTQYF. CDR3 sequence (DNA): TGTGCCATCAGTGAGATGAGGGAGGCCCGGTCCAGCACAGATACGCAGTATTTT.

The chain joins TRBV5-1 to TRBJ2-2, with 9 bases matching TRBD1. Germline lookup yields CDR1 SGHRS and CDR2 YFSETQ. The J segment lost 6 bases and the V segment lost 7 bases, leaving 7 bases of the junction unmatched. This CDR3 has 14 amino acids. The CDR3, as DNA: TGCGCCAGCGGTACAGGGGGCGACTCCGGGGAGCTGTTTTTT. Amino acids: CASGTGGDSGELFF. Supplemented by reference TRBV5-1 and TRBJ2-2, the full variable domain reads KAGVTQTPRYLIKTRGQQVTLSCSPISGHRSVSWYQQTPGQGLQFLFEYFSETQRNKGNFPGRFSGRQFSNSRSEMNVSTLELGDSALYLCASGTGGDSGELFFGEGSRLTVL.

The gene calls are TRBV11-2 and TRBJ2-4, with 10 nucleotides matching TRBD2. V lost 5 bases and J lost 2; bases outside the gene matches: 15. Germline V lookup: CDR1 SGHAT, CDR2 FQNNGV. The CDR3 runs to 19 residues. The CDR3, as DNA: TGTGCCAGCAGCCCCCCGGGGACTAGCGTGGGGTTGACCAAAAACATTCAGTACTTC. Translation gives CASSPPGTSVGLTKNIQYF.

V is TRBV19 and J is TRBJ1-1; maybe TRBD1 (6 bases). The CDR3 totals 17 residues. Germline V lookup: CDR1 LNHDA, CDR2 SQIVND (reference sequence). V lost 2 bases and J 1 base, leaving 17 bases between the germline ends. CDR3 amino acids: CASSIRADSSRNTEAFF. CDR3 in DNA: TGTGCCAGTAGTATAAGGGCGGACAGTTCGAGGAACACTGAAGCTTTCTTT.

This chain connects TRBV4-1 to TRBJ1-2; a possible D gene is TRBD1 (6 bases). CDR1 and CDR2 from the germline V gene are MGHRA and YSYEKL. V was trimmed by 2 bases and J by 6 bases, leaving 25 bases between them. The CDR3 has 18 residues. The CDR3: CASSQTGRTATPWNGYTF. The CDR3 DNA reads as TGCGCCAGCAGCCAAACCGGACGGACAGCGACTCCGTGGAATGGCTACACCTTC.

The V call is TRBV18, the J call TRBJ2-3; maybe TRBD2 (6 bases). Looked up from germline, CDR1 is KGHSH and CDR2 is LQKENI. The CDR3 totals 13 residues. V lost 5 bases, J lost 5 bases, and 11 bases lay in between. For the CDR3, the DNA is TGTGCCAGCTCATTACCGGGGGAAGATACGCAGTATTTT. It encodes CASSLPGEDTQYF.

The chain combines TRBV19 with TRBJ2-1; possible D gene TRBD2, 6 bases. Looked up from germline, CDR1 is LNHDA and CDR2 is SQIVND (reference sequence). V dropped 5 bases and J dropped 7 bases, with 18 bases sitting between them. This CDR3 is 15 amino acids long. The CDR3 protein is CASSQAWLGGNEQFF. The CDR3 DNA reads TGTGCCAGTAGTCAGGCCTGGCTCGGGGGAAATGAGCAGTTCTTC.

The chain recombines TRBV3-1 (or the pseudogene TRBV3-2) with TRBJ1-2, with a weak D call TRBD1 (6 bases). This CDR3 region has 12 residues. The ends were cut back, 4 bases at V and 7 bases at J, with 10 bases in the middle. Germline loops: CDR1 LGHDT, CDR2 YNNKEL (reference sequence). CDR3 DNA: TGTGCCAGCAGCCTTATACAGGGTGGCTACACCTTC. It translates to CASSLIQGGYTF.

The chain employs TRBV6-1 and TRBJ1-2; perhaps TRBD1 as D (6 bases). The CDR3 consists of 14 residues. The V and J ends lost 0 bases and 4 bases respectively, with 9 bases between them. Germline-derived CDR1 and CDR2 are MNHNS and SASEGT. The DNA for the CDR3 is TGTGCCAGCAGTGAAGCGGACAGCGGCTATGGCTACACCTTC. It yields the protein CASSEADSGYGYTF.

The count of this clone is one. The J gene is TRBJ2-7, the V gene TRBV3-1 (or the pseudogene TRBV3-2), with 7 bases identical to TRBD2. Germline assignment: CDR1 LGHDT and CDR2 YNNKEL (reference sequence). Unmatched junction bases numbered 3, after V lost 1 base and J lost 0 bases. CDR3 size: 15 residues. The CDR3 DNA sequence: TGTGCCAGCAGCCAAGTCGCTAGCGGCTCCTACGAGCAGTACTTC. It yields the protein CASSQVASGSYEQYF.

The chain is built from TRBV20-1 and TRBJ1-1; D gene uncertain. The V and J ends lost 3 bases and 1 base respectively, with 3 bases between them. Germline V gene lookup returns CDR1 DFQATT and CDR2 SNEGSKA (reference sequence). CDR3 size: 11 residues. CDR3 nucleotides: TGCAGTGCTAGTCAGAACACTGAAGCTTTCTTT. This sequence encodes CSASQNTEAFF.

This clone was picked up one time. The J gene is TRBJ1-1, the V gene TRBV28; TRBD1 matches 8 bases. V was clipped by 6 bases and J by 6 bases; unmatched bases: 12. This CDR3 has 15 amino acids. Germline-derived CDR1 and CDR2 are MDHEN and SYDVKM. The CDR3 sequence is CASSSAPDREAEAFF. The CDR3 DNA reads TGTGCCAGCAGCTCAGCCCCGGACAGGGAGGCTGAAGCTTTCTTT.

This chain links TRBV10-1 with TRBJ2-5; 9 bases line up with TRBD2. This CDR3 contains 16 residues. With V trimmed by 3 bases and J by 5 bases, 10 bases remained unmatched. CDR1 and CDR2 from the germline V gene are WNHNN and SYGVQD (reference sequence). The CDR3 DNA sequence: TGCGCCAGCAGTGACGCGGCTAGCGGGACCCCCGAGACCCAGTACTTC. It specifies CASSDAASGTPETQYF.